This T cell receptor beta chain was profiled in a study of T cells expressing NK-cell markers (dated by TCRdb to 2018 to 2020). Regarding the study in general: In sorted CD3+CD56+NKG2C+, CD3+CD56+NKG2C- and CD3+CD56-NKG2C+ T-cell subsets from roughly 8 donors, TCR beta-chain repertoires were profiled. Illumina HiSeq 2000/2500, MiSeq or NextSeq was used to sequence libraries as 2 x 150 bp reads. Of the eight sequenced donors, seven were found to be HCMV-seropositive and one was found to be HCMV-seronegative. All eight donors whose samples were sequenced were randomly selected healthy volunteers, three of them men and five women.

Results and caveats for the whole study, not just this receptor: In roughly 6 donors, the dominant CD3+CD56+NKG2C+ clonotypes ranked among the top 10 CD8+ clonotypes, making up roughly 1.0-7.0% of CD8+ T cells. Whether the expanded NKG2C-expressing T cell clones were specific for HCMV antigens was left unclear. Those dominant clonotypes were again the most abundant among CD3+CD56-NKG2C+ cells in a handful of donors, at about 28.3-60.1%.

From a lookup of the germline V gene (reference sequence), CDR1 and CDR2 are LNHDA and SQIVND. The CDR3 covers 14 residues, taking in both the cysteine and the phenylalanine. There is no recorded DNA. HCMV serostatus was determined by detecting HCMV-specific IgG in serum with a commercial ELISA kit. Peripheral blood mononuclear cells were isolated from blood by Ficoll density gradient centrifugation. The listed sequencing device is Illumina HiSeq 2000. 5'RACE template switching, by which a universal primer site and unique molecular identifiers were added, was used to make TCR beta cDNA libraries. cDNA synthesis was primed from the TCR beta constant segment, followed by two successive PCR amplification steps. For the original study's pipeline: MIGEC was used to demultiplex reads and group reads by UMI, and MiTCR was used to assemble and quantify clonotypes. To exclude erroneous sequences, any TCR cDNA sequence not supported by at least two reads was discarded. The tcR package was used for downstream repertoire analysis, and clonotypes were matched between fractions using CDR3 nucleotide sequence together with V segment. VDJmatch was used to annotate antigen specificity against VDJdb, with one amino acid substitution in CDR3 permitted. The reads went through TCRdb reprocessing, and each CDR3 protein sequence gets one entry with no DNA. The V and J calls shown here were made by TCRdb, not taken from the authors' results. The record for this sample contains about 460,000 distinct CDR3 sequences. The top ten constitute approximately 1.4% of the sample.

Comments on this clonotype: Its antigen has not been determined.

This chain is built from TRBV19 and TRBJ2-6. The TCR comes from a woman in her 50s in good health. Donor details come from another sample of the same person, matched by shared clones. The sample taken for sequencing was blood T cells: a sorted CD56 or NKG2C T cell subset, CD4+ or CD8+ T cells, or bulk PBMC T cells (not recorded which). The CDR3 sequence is CASSMSSGANVLTF.